This TCR beta chain was retrieved from a study of T cell responses to AZD1222 COVID-19 vaccine. Overall study findings and caveats: Spike-specific TCR breadth and depth grew following two AZD1222 doses. Reportedly, nearly half the spike-specific TCRs target unmutated variant regions.

CDR1 is SGHNT and CDR2 is YYREEE in the germline V gene (reference sequence). The CDR3 loop spans 14 amino acids. Libraries were prepared by immunoSEQ multiplex PCR; TCRdb keeps only in-frame clonotypes and omits some of them. The top ten hold less than 6% of the sample, which has about 86,000 clones, over 85% seen once. Second doses were pooled across both intervals (about 4 or about 12 weeks). This clone was picked up one time. The target antigen is unknown. One end of the junction does not line up with germline, which may come from a read error. Sequenced here: peripheral blood, sampled 28 days after the second AZD1222 dose. This chain uses TRBV5-4 with TRBJ2-3; possible D gene TRBD2, 6 bases. The TCR comes from an adult who received the AZD1222 COVID-19 vaccine. The CDR3: CASTLGGVTDTQYF. The CDR3 nucleotides are TGTGCCAGCACCTTGGGCGGGGTCACAGATACGCAGTATTTT.